The 4 T cell receptor beta chains listed next were all sequenced from one sample in a study of control samples from healthy donors and cancer patients. TCRdb keeps only in-frame clones here, not all; method: immunoSEQ multiplex PCR. The profile shows more than 75,000 clones, over 60% of them singletons. The sequenced material came from blood. These receptors all stem from a woman under 40 in good health.

This chain joins TRBV9 and TRBJ2-5, with 7 positions matching TRBD2. Germline loops: CDR1 SGDLS, CDR2 YYNGEE. The CDR3 loop spans 15 amino acids. Losses at the gene ends were 4 bases for V and 3 bases for J; bases not matched to a gene: 9. The CDR3 region is CASSQRSGREETQYF. Written as DNA, the CDR3 is TGTGCCAGCAGCCAGAGGTCAGGGAGGGAAGAGACCCAGTACTTC.

The table lists this clone with a few counts. The genes are TRBV10-2 and TRBJ1-2; maybe TRBD1 (5 bases). The CDR3 has 13 residues. The germline V gene encodes CDR1 WSHSY and CDR2 SAAADI. The V end was cut by 5 bases, the J end by 2 bases, with 9 bases between. CDR3 bases: TGCGCCAGCAGTCCCGAGGGGAACTATGGCTACACCTTC. The encoded protein is CASSPEGNYGYTF.

This clone qualifies as medium-sized. Additional DNA sequences in this sample encode the identical CDR3. The chain couples TRBV29-1 to TRBJ1-2; D gene uncertain. This CDR3 has 12 amino acids. V dropped 3 bases and J dropped 2 bases, with 7 bases sitting between them. The germline V gene has CDR1 SQVTM and CDR2 ANQGSEA. The CDR3 protein is CSVEDSNYGYTF. The CDR3 nucleotides are TGCAGCGTTGAGGATTCGAACTATGGCTACACCTTC.

The table lists this clone with a count of one. The chain joins TRBV11-2 to TRBJ2-2; maybe TRBD1 (5 bases). CDR1 SGHAT and CDR2 FQNNGV come from the germline V gene. CDR3 size: 14 residues. Between the trimmed V and J ends, which lost 8 bases and 2 bases, there was a span of 12 bases. The CDR3 reads CASRWGPNTGELFF. CDR3 nucleotide sequence: TGTGCCAGCCGGTGGGGCCCCAACACCGGGGAGCTGTTTTTT.